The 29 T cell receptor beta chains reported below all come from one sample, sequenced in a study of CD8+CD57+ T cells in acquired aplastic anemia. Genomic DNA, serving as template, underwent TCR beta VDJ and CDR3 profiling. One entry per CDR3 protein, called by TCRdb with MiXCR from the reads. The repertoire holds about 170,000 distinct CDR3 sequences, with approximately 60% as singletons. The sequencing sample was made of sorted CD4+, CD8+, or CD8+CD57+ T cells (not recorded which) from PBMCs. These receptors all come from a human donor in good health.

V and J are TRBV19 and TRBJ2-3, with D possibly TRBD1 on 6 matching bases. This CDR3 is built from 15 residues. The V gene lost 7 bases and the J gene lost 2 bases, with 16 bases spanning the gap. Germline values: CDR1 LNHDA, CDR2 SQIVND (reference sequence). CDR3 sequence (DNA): TGTGCCAGTACGTGGGGGACAAATCCCACAGATACGCAGTATTTT. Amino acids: CASTWGTNPTDTQYF.

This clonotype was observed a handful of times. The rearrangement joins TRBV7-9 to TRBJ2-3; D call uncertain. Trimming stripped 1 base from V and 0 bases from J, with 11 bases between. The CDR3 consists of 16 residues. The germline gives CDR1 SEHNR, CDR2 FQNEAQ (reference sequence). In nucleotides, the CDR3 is TGTGCCAGCAGCTTAGGGCATCACATTAGCACAGATACGCAGTATTTT. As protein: CASSLGHHISTDTQYF. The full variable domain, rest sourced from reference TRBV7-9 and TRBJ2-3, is DTGVSQNPRHKITKRGQNVTFRCDPISEHNRLYWYRQTLGQGPEFLTYFQNEAQLEKSRLLSDRFSAERPKGSFSTLEIQRTEQGDSAMYLCASSLGHHISTDTQYFGPGTRLTVL.

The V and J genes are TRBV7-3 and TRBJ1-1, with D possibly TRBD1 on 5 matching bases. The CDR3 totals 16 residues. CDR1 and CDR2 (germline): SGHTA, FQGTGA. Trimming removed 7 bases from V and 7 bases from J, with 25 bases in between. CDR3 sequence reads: CASTSSGLRLGGEAFF. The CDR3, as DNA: TGTGCCAGCACCTCTTCCGGCCTGAGATTGGGGGGTGAAGCTTTCTTT.

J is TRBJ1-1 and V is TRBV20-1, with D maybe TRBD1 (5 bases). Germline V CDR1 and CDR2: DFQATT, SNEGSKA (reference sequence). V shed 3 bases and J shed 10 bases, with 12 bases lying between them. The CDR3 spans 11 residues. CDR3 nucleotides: TGCAGTGCTAGGTTCAGGGAGGGAGCTTTCTTT. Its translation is CSARFREGAFF.

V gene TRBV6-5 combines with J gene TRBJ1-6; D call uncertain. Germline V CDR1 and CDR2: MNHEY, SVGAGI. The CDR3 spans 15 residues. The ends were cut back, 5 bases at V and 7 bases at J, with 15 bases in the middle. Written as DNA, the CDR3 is TGTGCCAGCAGTGAGGGCCAGGTATCGAATTCACCCCTCCACTTT. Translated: CASSEGQVSNSPLHF.

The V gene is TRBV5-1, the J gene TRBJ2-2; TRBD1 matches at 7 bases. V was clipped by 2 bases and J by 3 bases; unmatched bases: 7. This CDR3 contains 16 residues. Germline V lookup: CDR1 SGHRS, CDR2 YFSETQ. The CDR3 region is CASSLRQGSDTGELFF. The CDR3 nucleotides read TGCGCCAGCAGCTTAAGACAGGGTTCGGACACCGGGGAGCTGTTTTTT.

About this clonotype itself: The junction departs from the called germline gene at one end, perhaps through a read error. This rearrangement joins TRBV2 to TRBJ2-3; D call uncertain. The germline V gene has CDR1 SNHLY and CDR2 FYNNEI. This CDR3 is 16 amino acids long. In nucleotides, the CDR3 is TGTGCCAGCAGCGAAGCTACAGCTACACGCACAGATACGCAGTATTTT. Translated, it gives CASSEATATRTDTQYF. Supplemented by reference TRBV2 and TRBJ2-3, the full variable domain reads EPEVTQTPSHQVTQMGQEVILRCVPISNHLYFYWYRQILGQKVEFLVSFYNNEISEKSEIFDDQFSVERPDGSNFTLKIRSTKLEDSAMYFCASSEATATRTDTQYFGPGTRLTVL.

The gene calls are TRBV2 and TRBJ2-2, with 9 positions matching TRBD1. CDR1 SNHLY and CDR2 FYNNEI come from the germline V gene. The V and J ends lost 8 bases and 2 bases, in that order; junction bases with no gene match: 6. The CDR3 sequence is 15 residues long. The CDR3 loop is CASGGTGRNTGELFF. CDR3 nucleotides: TGTGCCAGCGGGGGGACAGGGAGAAACACCGGGGAGCTGTTTTTT.

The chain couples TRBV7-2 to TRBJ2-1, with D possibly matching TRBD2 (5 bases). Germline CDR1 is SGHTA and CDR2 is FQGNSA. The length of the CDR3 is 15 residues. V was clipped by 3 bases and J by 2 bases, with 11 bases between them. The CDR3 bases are TGTGCCAGCAGCTTTACGGGAACTACCTACAATGAGCAGTTCTTC. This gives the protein CASSFTGTTYNEQFF.

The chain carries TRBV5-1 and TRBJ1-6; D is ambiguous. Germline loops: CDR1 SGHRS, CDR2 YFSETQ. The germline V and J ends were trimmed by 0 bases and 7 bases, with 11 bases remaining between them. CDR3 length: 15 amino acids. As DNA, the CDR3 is TGCGCCAGCAGCTTGGACCAGTCCTTCAATTCACCCCTCCACTTT. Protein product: CASSLDQSFNSPLHF.

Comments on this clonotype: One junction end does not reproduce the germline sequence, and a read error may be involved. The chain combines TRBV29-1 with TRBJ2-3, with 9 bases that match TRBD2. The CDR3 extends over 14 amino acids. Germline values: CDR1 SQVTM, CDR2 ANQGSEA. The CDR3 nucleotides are TGCAGCGCCAGAGCGGGGGGAAGCACATATACGCAGTATTTT. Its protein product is CSARAGGSTYTQYF.

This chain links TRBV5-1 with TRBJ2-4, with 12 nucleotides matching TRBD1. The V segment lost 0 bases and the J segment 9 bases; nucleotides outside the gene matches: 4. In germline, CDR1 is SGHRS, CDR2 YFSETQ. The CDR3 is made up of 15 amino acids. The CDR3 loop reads CASSLEGTGGSIQYF. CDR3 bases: TGCGCCAGCAGCTTGGAAGGGACAGGGGGCAGCATTCAGTACTTC. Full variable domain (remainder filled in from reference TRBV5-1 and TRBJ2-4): KAGVTQTPRYLIKTRGQQVTLSCSPISGHRSVSWYQQTPGQGLQFLFEYFSETQRNKGNFPGRFSGRQFSNSRSEMNVSTLELGDSALYLCASSLEGTGGSIQYFGAGTRLSVL.

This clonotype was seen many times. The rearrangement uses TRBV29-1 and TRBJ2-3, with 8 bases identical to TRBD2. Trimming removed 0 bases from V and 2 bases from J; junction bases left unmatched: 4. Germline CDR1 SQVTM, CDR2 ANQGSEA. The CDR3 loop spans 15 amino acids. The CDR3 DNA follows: TGCAGCGTTGAAGAAGAACTAGCGGTCACAGATACGCAGTATTTT. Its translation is CSVEEELAVTDTQYF.

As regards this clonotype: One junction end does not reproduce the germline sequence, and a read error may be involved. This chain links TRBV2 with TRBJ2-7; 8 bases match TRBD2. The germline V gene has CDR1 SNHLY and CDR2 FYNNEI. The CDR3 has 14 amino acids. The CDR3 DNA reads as TGTGCCATCAGTGAGGCAACTAGCGGCCGCGAGCAGTACTTC. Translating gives CAISEATSGREQYF.

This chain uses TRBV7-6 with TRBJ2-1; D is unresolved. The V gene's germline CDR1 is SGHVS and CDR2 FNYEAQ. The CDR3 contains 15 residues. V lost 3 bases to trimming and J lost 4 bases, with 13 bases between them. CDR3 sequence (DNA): TGTGCCAGCAGCTTCGACGTGTCCCCTTACAATGAGCAGTTCTTC. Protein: CASSFDVSPYNEQFF.

For the CDR3, the DNA is TGTGCCAGCAGCTTAGCGATGGGAGAATACGAGCAGTACTTC. As protein: CASSLAMGEYEQYF. V usage is TRBV7-2 and J usage is TRBJ2-7, with a possible D match to TRBD2 (5 bases). V lost 0 bases, J lost 4 bases, and 10 bases lay in between. This CDR3 has 14 amino acids. Germline V gene data show CDR1 as SGHTA and CDR2 as FQGNSA.

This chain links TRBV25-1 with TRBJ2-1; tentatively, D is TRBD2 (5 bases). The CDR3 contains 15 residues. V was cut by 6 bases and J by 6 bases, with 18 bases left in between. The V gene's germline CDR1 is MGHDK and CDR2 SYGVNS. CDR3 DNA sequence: TGTGCCAGCAGCTCCCTCGGAGGACTTATCAATGAGCAGTTCTTC. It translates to CASSSLGGLINEQFF.

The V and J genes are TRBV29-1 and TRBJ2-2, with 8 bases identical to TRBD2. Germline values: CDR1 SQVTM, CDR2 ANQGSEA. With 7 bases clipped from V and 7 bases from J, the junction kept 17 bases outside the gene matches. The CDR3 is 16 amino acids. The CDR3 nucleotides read TGCAGCGCCTCTTTGGCGGGGGGAATATATGTCGGGGAGCTGTTTTTT. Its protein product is CSASLAGGIYVGELFF.

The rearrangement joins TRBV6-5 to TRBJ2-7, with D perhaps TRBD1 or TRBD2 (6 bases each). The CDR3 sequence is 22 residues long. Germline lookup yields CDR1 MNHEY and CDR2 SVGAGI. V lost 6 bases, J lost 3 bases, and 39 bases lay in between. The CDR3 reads CASRTPAGENTEESGAIYEQYF. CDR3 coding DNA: TGTGCCAGCAGGACCCCGGCAGGGGAAAACACTGAAGAATCGGGGGCGATCTACGAGCAGTACTTC.

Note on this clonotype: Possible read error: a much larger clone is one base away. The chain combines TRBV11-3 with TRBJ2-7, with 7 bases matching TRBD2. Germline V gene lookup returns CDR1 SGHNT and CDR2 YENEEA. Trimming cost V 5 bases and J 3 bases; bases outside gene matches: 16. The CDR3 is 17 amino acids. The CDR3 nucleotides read TGTGCCAGCAGCCTGACTAGCTGGAGTCCATACCGCTACGAGCAGTACTTC. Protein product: CASSLTSWSPYRYEQYF.

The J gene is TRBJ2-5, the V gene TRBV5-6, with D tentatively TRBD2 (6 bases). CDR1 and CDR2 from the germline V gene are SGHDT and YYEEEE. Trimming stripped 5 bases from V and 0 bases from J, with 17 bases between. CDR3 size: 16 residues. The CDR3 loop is CASRGPGLPYQETQYF. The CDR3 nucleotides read TGTGCCAGCAGGGGTCCGGGACTGCCGTACCAAGAGACCCAGTACTTC.

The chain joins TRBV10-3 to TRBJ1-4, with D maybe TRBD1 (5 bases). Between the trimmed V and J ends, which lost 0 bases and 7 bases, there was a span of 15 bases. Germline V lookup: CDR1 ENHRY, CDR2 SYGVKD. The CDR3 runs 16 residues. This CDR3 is CAISESTLQGGEKLFF. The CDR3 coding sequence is TGTGCCATCAGTGAGTCGACCCTGCAGGGAGGTGAAAAACTGTTTTTT.

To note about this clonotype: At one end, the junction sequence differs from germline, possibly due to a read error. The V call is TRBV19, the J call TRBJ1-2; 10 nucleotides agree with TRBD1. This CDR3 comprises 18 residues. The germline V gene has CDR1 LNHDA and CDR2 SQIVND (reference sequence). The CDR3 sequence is CASTARETGGSRVYGYAF. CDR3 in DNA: TGTGCCAGTACGGCACGAGAGACAGGGGGCAGTAGGGTTTATGGCTACGCCTTC.

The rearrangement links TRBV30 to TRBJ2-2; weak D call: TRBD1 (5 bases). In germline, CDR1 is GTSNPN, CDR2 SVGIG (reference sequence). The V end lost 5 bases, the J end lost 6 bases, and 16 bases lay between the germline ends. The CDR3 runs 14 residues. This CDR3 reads CAWQEVSRAGELFF. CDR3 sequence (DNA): TGTGCCTGGCAAGAGGTGTCCAGGGCCGGGGAGCTGTTTTTT.

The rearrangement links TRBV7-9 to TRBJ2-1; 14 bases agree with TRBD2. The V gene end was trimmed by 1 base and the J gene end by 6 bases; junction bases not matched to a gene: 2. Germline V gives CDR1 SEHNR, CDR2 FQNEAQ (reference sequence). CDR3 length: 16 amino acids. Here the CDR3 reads CASSLEGLAGVNEQFF. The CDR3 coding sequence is TGTGCCAGCAGCTTAGAGGGACTAGCGGGAGTCAATGAGCAGTTCTTC.

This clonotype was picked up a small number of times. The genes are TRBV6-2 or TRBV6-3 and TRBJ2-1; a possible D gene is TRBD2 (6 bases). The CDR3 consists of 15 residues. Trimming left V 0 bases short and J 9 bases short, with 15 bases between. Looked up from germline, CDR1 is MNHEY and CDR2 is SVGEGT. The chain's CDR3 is CASSYSGGELGEQFF. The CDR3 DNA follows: TGTGCCAGCAGTTACTCTGGAGGGGAGTTGGGTGAGCAGTTCTTC.

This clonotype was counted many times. CDR3 region: CSVDAGARYNEQFF. The CDR3 region has the DNA TGCAGCGTTGACGCGGGGGCGCGATACAATGAGCAGTTCTTC. The chain links TRBV29-1 to TRBJ2-1; D might be TRBD2 (7 bases). The CDR3 has 14 residues. Looked up from germline, CDR1 is SQVTM and CDR2 is ANQGSEA. Trimming removed 3 bases from V and 4 bases from J, with 13 bases in between.

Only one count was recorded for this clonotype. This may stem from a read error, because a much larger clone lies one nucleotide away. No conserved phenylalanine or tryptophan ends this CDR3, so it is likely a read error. CDR3 sequence (DNA): TGTGCCAGCAGCCAAGGTAGGACAGGCGAGCAGTACTCC. Translation gives CASSQGRTGEQYS. The rearrangement links TRBV3-1 to TRBJ2-7, with 7 bases fitting TRBD1. Germline CDR1 LGHDT, CDR2 YNNKEL (reference sequence). There are 13 residues in the CDR3. The trim removed 1 base at V and 6 bases at J, leaving 3 bases unmatched.

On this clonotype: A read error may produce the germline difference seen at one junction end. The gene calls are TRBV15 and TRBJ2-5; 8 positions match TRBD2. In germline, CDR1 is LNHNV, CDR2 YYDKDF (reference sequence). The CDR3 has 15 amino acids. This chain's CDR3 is CATSREVAGRETQYF. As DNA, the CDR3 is TGTGCAACCAGCAGAGAAGTAGCGGGGAGAGAGACCCAGTACTTC.